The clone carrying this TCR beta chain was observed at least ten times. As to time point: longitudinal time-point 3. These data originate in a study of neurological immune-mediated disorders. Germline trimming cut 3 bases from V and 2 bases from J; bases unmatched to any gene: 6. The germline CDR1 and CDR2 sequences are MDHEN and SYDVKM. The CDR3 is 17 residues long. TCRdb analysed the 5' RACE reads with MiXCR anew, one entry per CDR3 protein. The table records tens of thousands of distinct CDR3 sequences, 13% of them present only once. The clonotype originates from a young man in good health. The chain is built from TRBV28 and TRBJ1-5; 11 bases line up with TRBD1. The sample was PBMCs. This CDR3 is CASSFPGQGAGNQPQHF. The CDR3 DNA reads TGTGCCAGCAGTTTCCCTGGACAGGGGGCGGGCAATCAGCCCCAGCATTTT.